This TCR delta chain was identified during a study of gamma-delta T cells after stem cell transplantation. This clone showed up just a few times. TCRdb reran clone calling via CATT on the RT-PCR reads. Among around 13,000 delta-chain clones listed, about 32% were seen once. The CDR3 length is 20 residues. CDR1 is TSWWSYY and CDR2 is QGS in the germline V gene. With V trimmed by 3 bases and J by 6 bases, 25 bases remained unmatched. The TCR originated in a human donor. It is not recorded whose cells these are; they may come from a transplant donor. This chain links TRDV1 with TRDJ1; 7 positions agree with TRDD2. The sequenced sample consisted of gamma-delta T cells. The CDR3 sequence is CALGDIFPVLSYGGRYKLIF. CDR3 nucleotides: TGTGCTCTTGGGGATATCTTCCCAGTCCTTTCCTACGGAGGCCGATATAAACTCATCTTT.